The next 3 T cell receptor beta chains were all read from a single sample in a study of cytomegalovirus exposure and HLA in healthy donors. Data came from immunoSEQ multiplex PCR; TCRdb stores just in-frame clones and leaves some out. The sample has 40,000 to 60,000 clones, approximately 95% seen once. The sample comprised PBMCs. The source of these receptors is a woman between 18 and 29 years old in good health and CMV-seropositive.

This rearrangement joins TRBV6-1 to TRBJ2-1; 11 positions match TRBD2. Germline V gene lookup returns CDR1 MNHNS and CDR2 SASEGT. V lost 4 bases, J lost 7 bases, and 6 bases stayed unmatched. The CDR3 is 15 amino acids. CDR3 nucleotides: TGTGCCAGCAGTGTCGGGACTAGCGGTTGGAATGAGCAGTTCTTC. Protein product: CASSVGTSGWNEQFF.

The CDR3 DNA sequence: TGTGCCACCAGCAGAGTTTTGCTAGGCAGTGGCTACACCTTC. Protein sequence: CATSRVLLGSGYTF. The J gene is TRBJ1-2, the V gene TRBV15; D remains ambiguous. The CDR3 is 14 amino acids. The V gene's germline CDR1 is LNHNV and CDR2 YYDKDF (reference sequence). Trimming stripped 1 base from V and 7 bases from J, with 13 bases between. The full variable domain, completed using reference TRBV15 and TRBJ1-2, is DAMVIQNPRYQVTQFGKPVTLSCSQTLNHNVMYWYQQKSSQAPKLLFHYYDKDFNNEADTPDNFQSRRPNTSFCFLDIRSPGLGDTAMYLCATSRVLLGSGYTFGSGTRLTVV.

This sequence joins TRBV2 and TRBJ1-3; D is ambiguous. The CDR3 length is 17 residues. With 6 bases removed from V and 0 bases from J, the gap between germline ends came to 18 bases. Germline V lookup: CDR1 SNHLY, CDR2 FYNNEI. CDR3 region: CASSPVEGWGSGNTIYF. The DNA of the CDR3 is TGTGCCAGCAGCCCCGTTGAGGGCTGGGGCTCTGGAAACACCATATATTTT.